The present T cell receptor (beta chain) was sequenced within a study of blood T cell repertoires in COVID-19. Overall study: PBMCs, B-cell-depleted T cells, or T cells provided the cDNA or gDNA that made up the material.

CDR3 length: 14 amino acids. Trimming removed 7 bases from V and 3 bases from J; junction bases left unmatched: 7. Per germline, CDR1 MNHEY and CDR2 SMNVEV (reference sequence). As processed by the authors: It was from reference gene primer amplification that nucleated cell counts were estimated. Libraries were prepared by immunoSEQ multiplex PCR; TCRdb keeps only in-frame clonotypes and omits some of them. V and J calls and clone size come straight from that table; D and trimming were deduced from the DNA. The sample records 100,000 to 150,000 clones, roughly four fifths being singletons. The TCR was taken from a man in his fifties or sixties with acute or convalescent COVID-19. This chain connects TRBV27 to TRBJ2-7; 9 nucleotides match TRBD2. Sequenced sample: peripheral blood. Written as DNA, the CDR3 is TGTGCCAGCACTTCTTCGCGGGAGGGCTACGAGCAGTACTTC. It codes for CASTSSREGYEQYF.